Included here is one TCR beta chain sequence, with context. What antigen it recognizes has not been identified. Base quality data are lacking; no much larger clone is found one base away. TCRbeta CDR3 regions were amplified from genomic DNA by means of the immunoSEQ Assay, a bias-controlled multiplex PCR. On the authors' methods: Nucleated cell counts per sample were estimated from amplification of reference gene primers within the assay. To quantify the absolute abundance of each unique TCRbeta CDR3 rearrangement, sequence reads were collapsed and filtered. Productive Simpson clonality was computed per sample as the square root of Simpson's diversity index over productive rearrangements. This is the immuneACCESS table as TCRdb keeps it, with only in-frame sequences that have V and J called. A part of the clones is gone; compared with another copy, unresolved V genes explain less than half, and the rest is unexplained. The V and J calls and clone size come from that table; D and trimming were worked out from the DNA. A total of some 64,000 clones appear in this sample, approximately 70% of them only once. In total, the top ten clones hold around half of the sample.

This specimen comes from a study of blood T cell repertoires in COVID-19 (dated by TCRdb to the early 2020s). Regarding the study in general: Samples covering the acute and convalescent phases of COVID-19 were provided by collaborators in the United States, Italy and Spain. The material from the prospective study consisted of cDNA or gDNA derived from T cells, B-cell-depleted T cells, or PBMCs. The dataset comprised deeply sampled blood TCRbeta repertoires from subjects exposed to, actively infected with, or recovered from COVID-19. A de-identified subject ID, COVID-19 status, age in years and sex were almost always included in the sample metadata. Where HLA class I and class II types were available, the types were taken from metadata supplied by the sample provider, not from assay-based typing. The samples were drawn from the first 160 participants of the ongoing ImmuneRACE study and from 950 to 1,500 subjects provided by 6 global collaborators. A freely available public database, intended as a resource for researchers studying the immune response to SARS-CoV-2, is where the repertoires were released.

Enrolling through a virtual design, the prospective study's participants ranged in age from roughly 18 to 89 years and lived across roughly 24 United States geographic areas. To assign participants to cohorts, the prospective study relied on clinical history that participants themselves reported in a screening survey and a study questionnaire. Exposed participants were defined as having been in contact with someone with a PCR-confirmed or clinician-diagnosed COVID-19 case within 2 weeks of study entry. Mobile phlebotomists in the prospective study collected whole blood, serum and a nasopharyngeal or oropharyngeal swab from every participant. Additional blood draws and questionnaires over an approximately two-month period could optionally be provided by prospective study participants. Before DNA extraction, blood samples from the prospective study were shipped at room temperature or frozen. Study-level results and caveats: The quantity of clinical and demographic metadata differed by source and by participant and was supplied without curation.

From a lookup of the germline V gene, CDR1 and CDR2 are KGHDR and SFDVKD. V is pared back by 5 bases and J by 2 bases, with 9 bases lying between the germline termini. The CDR3 runs 14 residues from the cysteine to the phenylalanine. The DNA shown is the 42-base CDR3, in frame from base 1. Sequenced: PBMCs or T cells enriched from blood (not recorded which). This TCR derives from an older woman who had been exposed to COVID-19. The chain is made from TRBV24-1 and TRBJ2-1, and TRBD2 may be the D gene, going by 5 matching bases. The nucleotides are TGTGCCACCAGTGTAAGCGGCACCTACAATGAGCAGTTCTTC. Translated, this is CATSVSGTYNEQFF.